This T cell receptor (beta chain) was obtained from a study of long-term antiretroviral therapy in people with HIV. Study-wide results and limits: With ART, diversity went up but was still lower than in transplant donor controls. Regardless of time point, clones expanded before ART dominated the repertoire. From about 2003 to 2018, blood was obtained, possibly while participants received older ART regimens.

Version v3.0 of the immunoSEQ assay was performed at survey level. Per-sample TRB depth target: about 35,000-55,000 T-cell genomes. Only in-frame clones appear in the TCRdb table, and some are missing; sequencing was by immunoSEQ multiplex PCR. The sample holds under 45,000 clones, approximately 81% seen once. Germline-derived CDR1 and CDR2 are SGDLS and YYNGEE. The ends were cut back, 0 bases at V and 6 bases at J, with 12 bases in the middle. This CDR3 spans 14 amino acids. Details on this clone: Its antigen is undetermined.

The chain recombines TRBV9 with TRBJ1-1; D gene unclear. This sequence originates from a woman in her thirties with HIV. The source was unsorted PBMCs, collected just over 2.7 years before starting antiretroviral therapy. The CDR3 spells CASSVALGSAEAFF. The CDR3 DNA sequence: TGTGCCAGCAGCGTAGCTTTGGGTTCGGCTGAAGCTTTCTTT.